This T cell receptor (beta chain) originates from a study of blood T cell repertoires in COVID-19. Background on the study: COVID-19 samples, acute and convalescent, were from the United States, Italy and Spain. Sources were T cells, B-cell-depleted T cells, or PBMCs; the material itself was cDNA or gDNA.

With V trimmed by 5 bases and J by 4 bases, 6 bases remained unmatched. The CDR3 totals 14 residues. The germline V gene encodes CDR1 MDHEN and CDR2 SYDVKM. Authors' data handling: Amplified reference gene primers provided the basis for estimating nucleated cell counts. Method: immunoSEQ multiplex PCR; TCRdb's copy keeps in-frame clones and lacks some. The V and J calls and clone size come from that table; D and trimming were worked out from the DNA. This sample has about 330,000 clones; about 84% occur once, and the top ten carry 1.5% to 2%. This sequence originates from a woman between 50 and 59 years old with acute or convalescent COVID-19. The source material was peripheral blood. The chain is built from TRBV28 and TRBJ1-2; 8 nucleotides line up with TRBD1. CDR3 sequence reads: CASSQGQASYGYTF. The CDR3, as DNA: TGTGCCAGCAGTCAGGGACAGGCCTCCTATGGCTACACCTTC.